Below, 4 T cell receptor beta chains from the same sample are listed, as sequenced in a study of OX40 agonist ivuxolimab in advanced cancers. This table comes from immunoSEQ multiplex PCR, and its TCRdb copy is limited to in-frame clones, with some not included. The sample has 50,000 to 80,000 clones, about 85% seen once. Sequencing was performed on CD4+ or CD8+ T cells sorted from blood, taken in a trial of the OX40 agonist ivuxolimab. Receptors originate from an adult with an advanced solid tumor such as melanoma, head and neck, liver or kidney cancer.

This chain joins TRBV5-1 and TRBJ1-1; D unresolved. Germline-derived CDR1 and CDR2 are SGHRS and YFSETQ. V was pared by 4 bases and J by 5 bases, with 12 bases between. The CDR3 runs to 13 residues. This CDR3 reads CASSPRVETEAFF. CDR3 DNA: TGCGCCAGCAGCCCCCGGGTGGAGACTGAAGCTTTCTTT.

The chain recombines TRBV5-6 with TRBJ2-5; 9 nucleotides agree with TRBD2. The germline CDR1 and CDR2 sequences are SGHDT and YYEEEE. This CDR3 has 15 residues. V gave up 2 bases and J gave up 4 bases; unmatched junction bases: 6. In nucleotides, the CDR3 is TGTGCCAGCAGCTTTTATTCTAGCGGGACAGAGACCCAGTACTTC. The encoded protein is CASSFYSSGTETQYF.

This rearrangement joins TRBV5-8 to TRBJ1-5; 7 bases fit TRBD1. CDR3 length equals 13 residues. Germline CDR1 reads SGHTS; CDR2 reads YDEGEE. The trim removed 2 bases at V and 5 bases at J, leaving 1 base unmatched. The CDR3 DNA is TGTGCCAGCAGCTTTGGGACAGATCAGCCCCAGCATTTT. Protein sequence: CASSFGTDQPQHF. Full variable domain (outside the CDR3, taken from reference TRBV5-8 and TRBJ1-5): EAGVTQSPTHLIKTRGQQATLRCSPISGHTSVYWYQQALGLGLQFLLWYDEGEERNRGNFPPRFSGRQFPNYSSELNVNALELEDSALYLCASSFGTDQPQHFGDGTRLSIL.

The chain uses TRBV7-9 and TRBJ1-2, with D perhaps matching TRBD1 (6 bases). This CDR3 comprises 14 residues. With 5 bases removed from V and 6 bases from J, the gap between germline ends came to 16 bases. Germline CDR1 reads SEHNR; CDR2 reads FQNEAQ (reference sequence). The chain's CDR3 is CASSRGAGADGYTF. DNA for the CDR3: TGTGCCAGCAGCCGGGGGGCGGGGGCAGATGGCTACACCTTC. Supplemented by reference TRBV7-9 and TRBJ1-2, the full variable domain reads DTGVSQNPRHKITKRGQNVTFRCDPISEHNRLYWYRQTLGQGPEFLTYFQNEAQLEKSRLLSDRFSAERPKGSFSTLEIQRTEQGDSAMYLCASSRGAGADGYTFGSGTRLTVV.